The sequence of this T cell receptor (beta chain) was determined in a study (dated 2017 in TCRdb). The study in broad terms: The study used sequence and structural analyses to characterize human CD8+ TCR repertoires recognizing immunodominant viral antigens. Overall results and qualifications from the work: CD8+ TCR repertoires specific to different immunodominant viral antigens were reported to be distinct from each other and highly diverse.

Sequencing used an Illumina HiSeq 2500. Starting from the raw public reads, TCRdb applied fastp trimming at Q25, assembled clones with MiXCR and retained in-frame beta chains. Here each entry gathers all rows of one CDR3 protein and keeps the most common genes and DNA. The sample data list 190 or so distinct CDR3 sequences, and approximately 30% of these were observed just once. The ten largest clones capture roughly 99.4% of the sample. The CDR3 runs 15 residues from the cysteine to the phenylalanine. Of all the DNA, just the CDR3 is kept, 45 bases in frame from base 1. CDR1 and CDR2 are read off the germline V gene as SGHVS and FNYEAQ. Comment on this clonotype: The antigen it binds to is not known. Relative to the germline gene, one junction end is altered; a read error may explain this.

This chain is built from TRBV7-6 and TRBJ1-4; the D gene is possibly TRBD1, with 6 bases matching. Material: CD8+ T cells (not recorded whether cultured). The source is a male donor. The CDR3 protein is CGSLAPGATNEKLFF. The DNA reads as follows: TGTGGCAGCTTAGCCCCAGGGGCCACTAATGAAAAACTGTTTTTT.